These 16 T cell receptor beta chains share one sample of origin, sequenced in a study of fetal regulatory T cell absence and autoimmunity. Sequenced by immunoSEQ multiplex PCR; TCRdb stores in-frame clones only, minus some. The sample yields around 100,000 clones, roughly 70% seen once. The specimen sequenced was pancreas tissue. These receptors were obtained from a male donor with IPEX syndrome.

The chain recombines TRBV23-1 with TRBJ2-2; TRBD2 matches 15 bases. TRBV23-1 is filed as an ORF, its function uncertain. The V and J ends lost 8 bases and 5 bases, in that order; junction bases with no gene match: 0. This CDR3 is 14 amino acids long. DNA for the CDR3: TGCGCCAGCGGGACTAGCGGGAGGACCGGGGAGCTGTTTTTT. Amino acids: CASGTSGRTGELFF.

The chain combines TRBV30 with TRBJ2-3; 11 bases line up with TRBD1. Germline assignment: CDR1 GTSNPN and CDR2 SVGIG (reference sequence). J was trimmed by 3 bases and V by 2 bases; bases with no gene match: 7. The CDR3 contains 16 residues. CDR3 sequence reads: CAWSPLGQGGTDTQYF. In DNA, the CDR3 is TGTGCCTGGAGTCCCCTGGGACAGGGGGGGACAGATACGCAGTATTTT.

The chain combines TRBV4-3 with TRBJ2-5; D possibly matches TRBD1 or TRBD2 (6 bases each). Trimming left V 5 bases short and J 5 bases short, with 18 bases between. The CDR3 length is 15 residues. The germline V gene has CDR1 LGHNA and CDR2 YSLEER. The CDR3, as DNA: TGCGCCAGCAGCGCAACAGGGACTGGTGGGGAGACCCAGTACTTC. Protein product: CASSATGTGGETQYF.

J is TRBJ2-1 and V is TRBV11-2; no firm D call. The germline gives CDR1 SGHAT, CDR2 FQNNGV. V gave up 4 bases and J gave up 6 bases, with 13 bases separating them. The CDR3 consists of 14 residues. The CDR3 loop reads CASSSSFLGNEQFF. The CDR3 region has the DNA TGTGCCAGCAGCTCCTCATTTCTGGGCAATGAGCAGTTCTTC. Full variable domain (outside the CDR3, taken from reference TRBV11-2 and TRBJ2-1): EAGVAQSPRYKIIEKRQSVAFWCNPISGHATLYWYQQILGQGPKLLIQFQNNGVVDDSQLPKDRFSAERLKGVDSTLKIQPAKLEDSAVYLCASSSSFLGNEQFFGPGTRLTVL.

The V gene is TRBV15, the J gene TRBJ2-2; 7 positions agree with TRBD1. With 1 base clipped from V and 0 bases from J, the junction kept 8 bases outside the gene matches. Germline CDR1 reads LNHNV; CDR2 reads YYDKDF (reference sequence). The CDR3 runs 18 residues. The CDR3 is CATSRGYRDSSNTGELFF. The CDR3 coding sequence is TGTGCCACCAGCAGAGGCTACCGGGACAGTTCGAACACCGGGGAGCTGTTTTTT.

The chain recombines TRBV10-2 with TRBJ1-1, with 9 bases aligning to TRBD1. The J segment lost 2 bases and the V segment lost 4 bases, leaving 5 bases of the junction unmatched. This CDR3 is 15 amino acids long. Germline V lookup: CDR1 WSHSY, CDR2 SAAADI. CDR3 DNA: TGCGCCAGCAGTGGCCTGGGACAGGGTAACACTGAAGCTTTCTTT. Translating it yields CASSGLGQGNTEAFF.

The chain combines TRBV2 with TRBJ2-3; 9 bases match TRBD2. From germline, CDR1 is SNHLY and CDR2 FYNNEI. The CDR3 contains 14 residues. J lost 2 bases, V lost 3 bases, and 0 bases had no gene match. The CDR3 here is CASSEGLATDTQYF. The CDR3 nucleotides are TGTGCCAGCAGTGAGGGACTAGCCACAGATACGCAGTATTTT.

The rearrangement uses TRBV30 and TRBJ1-6, with D tentatively TRBD1 (6 bases). V lost 5 bases, J lost 6 bases, and 11 bases lay in between. The CDR3 covers 13 residues. The V gene's germline CDR1 is GTSNPN and CDR2 SVGIG (reference sequence). The CDR3 region has the DNA TGTGCCTGGGCAGGGGTTCCTAATTCACCCCTCCACTTT. Translation: CAWAGVPNSPLHF.

The chain uses TRBV5-1 and TRBJ2-7; 7 bases agree with TRBD1. This CDR3 spans 14 amino acids. V dropped 0 bases and J dropped 3; count of bases not matched to a gene: 3. Germline-derived CDR1 and CDR2 are SGHRS and YFSETQ. CDR3 in DNA: TGCGCCAGCAGCTTGGAGGACAGGAGCTACGAGCAGTACTTC. Amino acids: CASSLEDRSYEQYF.

The chain combines TRBV2 with TRBJ1-1; the D gene is possibly TRBD1 (5 bases). The CDR3 totals 12 residues. Germline CDR1 is SNHLY and CDR2 is FYNNEI. The V and J ends lost 6 bases and 5 bases respectively, with 10 bases between them. As DNA, the CDR3 is TGTGCCAGCAGGGGACGAATTACTGAAGCTTTCTTT. Translating it yields CASRGRITEAFF. The variable domain in full, completed from reference TRBV2 and TRBJ1-1, reads EPEVTQTPSHQVTQMGQEVILRCVPISNHLYFYWYRQILGQKVEFLVSFYNNEISEKSEIFDDQFSVERPDGSNFTLKIRSTKLEDSAMYFCASRGRITEAFFGQGTRLTVV.

This chain joins TRBV11-3 and TRBJ2-7; the D gene is possibly TRBD1 (5 bases). The CDR3 runs to 12 residues. Germline V CDR1 and CDR2: SGHNT, YENEEA. Trimming cost V 5 bases and J 7 bases, with 12 bases left between them. The CDR3 DNA reads as TGTGCCAGCAGCCCAGGGCAAGGGGAGCAGTACTTC. This gives the protein CASSPGQGEQYF.

About this clone itself: Since no conserved phenylalanine or tryptophan closes the CDR3, a read error is the likely cause. It is unclear where the CDR3 begins or ends on the DNA, so no DNA is shown, and the CDR3 is as TCRdb lists it. This sequence joins TRBV29-1 and TRBJ2-7; TRBD1, the table's D call, was not compared with the DNA. Germline CDR1 SQVTM, CDR2 ANQGSEA. The CDR3 comprises 10 residues, both ends counted. CDR3: CSVEDKDRGG.

The chain couples TRBV5-1 to TRBJ2-5, with 8 bases lining up with TRBD2. This CDR3 has 13 residues. CDR1 and CDR2 from the germline V gene are SGHRS and YFSETQ. V was pared by 4 bases and J by 4 bases, with 3 bases of the junction left unmatched. For the CDR3, the DNA is TGCGCCAGCAGCGGGAGCGGGAGAGAGACCCAGTACTTC. Its translation: CASSGSGRETQYF.

A word on this clone: This sample also contains other DNA sequences that code for the same CDR3. The chain couples TRBV29-1 to TRBJ1-1; D is perhaps TRBD1 (5 bases). In germline, CDR1 is SQVTM, CDR2 ANQGSEA. The CDR3 runs 13 residues. Trimming left V 5 bases short and J 8 bases short, with 18 bases between. The CDR3 DNA reads TGCAGCGTTCCTTCCTCAAACCGACAGGAAGCTTTCTTT. It translates to CSVPSSNRQEAFF.

This chain joins TRBV4-3 and TRBJ2-5; D may be TRBD2 (6 bases). CDR1 LGHNA and CDR2 YSLEER come from the germline V gene. CDR3 length: 15 amino acids. Trimming took off 0 bases at V and 4 bases at J, with 12 bases between the two ends. The CDR3 sequence is CASSQEISRGETQYF. CDR3 nucleotide sequence: TGCGCCAGCAGCCAAGAAATATCGCGGGGAGAGACCCAGTACTTC.

This sequence joins TRBV10-2 and TRBJ2-7; a possible D gene is TRBD1 (5 bases). This CDR3 is 15 amino acids long. Germline CDR1 reads WSHSY; CDR2 reads SAAADI. Trimming cost V 6 bases and J 0 bases, with 15 bases left between them. CDR3 nucleotides: TGCGCCAGCAGGTGGGGCAGGTCTTCCTCCTACGAGCAGTACTTC. Protein product: CASRWGRSSSYEQYF.